Listed below are T cell receptor beta chains from one sample, sequenced in a study of blood T cell repertoires in COVID-19. The method was immunoSEQ multiplex PCR; TCRdb's version includes in-frame clones alone and lacks a portion of them. The repertoire has about 35,000 clones, 75% to 90% of them found once; the top ten carry 10%. The sequencing sample was made of peripheral blood. These receptors all stem from a man older than 75 with active COVID-19. CDR3s leave out the opening cysteine and the closing phenylalanine or tryptophan. The order of the fields is V gene, J gene, CDR3 protein.

>TRBV7-2|TRBJ2-7
ASSGQGYEQY
>TRBV11-2|TRBJ2-3
ASSQVPGTSQY
>TRBV28|TRBJ1-5
ASSFASTSNQPQH
>TRBV4-1|TRBJ1-3
ASSQVGRVGSTIY
>TRBV3-1/TRBV3-2|TRBJ1-2
ASSETGKRNYGYT
>TRBV7-2|TRBJ2-7
ASSLVPGGEQY
>TRBV7-2|TRBJ2-3
ASSLAPGTDTQY
>TRBV6-1|TRBJ1-5
ASSEIRGSNQPQH
>TRBV24-1|TRBJ2-5
ATGDAGGGQETQY
>TRBV5-1|TRBJ2-1
ASSQGLAGTDEQF
>TRBV7-2|TRBJ2-1
ASSSLGTDYNEQF
>TRBV7-8|TRBJ2-1
ASSAGLAVQQF
>TRBV7-9|TRBJ2-5
ASSLTTGKVGETQY
>TRBV5-4|TRBJ2-7
ASSRWDRGLHEQY
>TRBV7-8|TRBJ2-3
ASSSQGRGTDTQY
>TRBV19|TRBJ2-3
ASRPYATDTQY
>TRBV10-3|TRBJ1-1
AIKSDRPGTEAF
>TRBV9|TRBJ2-7
ASGRALWEQY
>TRBV5-5|TRBJ1-4
ASSSRTGGEKLF
>TRBV7-2|TRBJ2-1
ASSLVGVGASGKSNEQF
>TRBV7-9|TRBJ1-4
ASSLKNGPEKLF
>TRBV5-5|TRBJ2-7
ASSFRGGDEQY
>TRBV27|TRBJ1-6
ASRSRGAGNSPLH
>TRBV5-1|TRBJ2-7
ASSTGRTYEQY
>TRBV10-3|TRBJ2-3
ATLAGGPVDTQY